This T cell receptor beta chain was identified in a study of blood T cells in healthy people across ages. Next came a second PCR, run for about 6 to 12 cycles, which used a sample-barcoded 5' primer along with a J-beta primer mix. TCRdb used MiXCR to reprocess the 5' RACE reads, holding one entry per CDR3 protein. Here the sample spans approximately 960,000 distinct CDR3 sequences, about 27% being singletons. In this sample, this clonotype turned up many times. Total RNA extracted from each sample amounted to at least 6 micrograms. These sequences were also reported in another study, on T cells of mothers and their children. That study reports: For each mother, over 10 million TCR beta CDR3 reads were obtained, and for each child, roughly 3.3 million. Related mother and child pairs showed slightly greater overlap (not significant) than unrelated pairs did.

The receptor comes from a woman in her 40s in good health. Sequenced material: blood.

This CDR3 is CSALVSLGNEQFF. The CDR3 nucleotides are TGCAGCGCCCTTGTTTCTCTGGGAAATGAGCAGTTCTTC. J is TRBJ2-1 and V is TRBV29-1; D unresolved. In germline, CDR1 is SQVTM, CDR2 ANQGSEA. This CDR3 spans 13 amino acids. Trimming pared 7 bases from V and 7 bases from J, leaving 17 bases between.